One T cell receptor beta chain is described in this entry. Its antigen is unknown. These data belong to a study of T cells after yellow fever vaccination. TCRdb reprocessed the 5' RACE reads with MiXCR, giving one entry per CDR3 protein. The sample includes about 350,000 distinct CDR3 sequences, roughly 8.6% seen only once; the top ten take 15% to 20%. CDR3 size: 15 residues. With V trimmed by 4 bases and J by 5 bases, 8 bases remained unmatched. Germline CDR1 SGHDN, CDR2 FVKESK. Study-level results: Highly abundant clonotypes carried over from the bulk population could end up in FACS-sorted repertoires as contaminants.

Sequences were derived from PBMCs, sampled roughly 45 days after the first yellow fever vaccination. The origin of this receptor is a man aged 18 to 30 who received the YFV17D yellow fever vaccine. The V gene is TRBV14, the J gene TRBJ2-5; 9 positions match TRBD1. The CDR3 DNA reads TGTGCCAGCAGCCGGAAACAGGGGGCTTGTGAGACCCAGTACTTC. As protein: CASSRKQGACETQYF.